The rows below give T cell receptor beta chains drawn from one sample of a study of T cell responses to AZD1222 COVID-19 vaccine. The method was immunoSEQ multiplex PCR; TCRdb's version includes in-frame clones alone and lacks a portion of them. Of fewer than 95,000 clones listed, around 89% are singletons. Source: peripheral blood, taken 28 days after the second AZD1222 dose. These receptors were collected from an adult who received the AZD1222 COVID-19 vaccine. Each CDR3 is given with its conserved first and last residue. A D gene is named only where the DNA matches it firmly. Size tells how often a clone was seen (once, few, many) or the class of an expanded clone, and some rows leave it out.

cdr3_aa: CASSLRADNEKLFF
cdr3_nt: TGTGCCAGCAGCTTGCGGGCTGATAATGAAAAACTGTTTTTT
j_call: TRBJ1-4
v_call: TRBV5-7
clone_size: NA
d_call: NA

cdr3_aa: CASTSPDRVYEQYF
cdr3_nt: TGTGCCAGCACTTCTCCGGACAGGGTCTACGAGCAGTACTTC
j_call: TRBJ2-7
v_call: TRBV2
clone_size: NA
d_call: TRBD1

cdr3_aa: CASSSWNRGSDEQFF
cdr3_nt: TGTGCCAGCAGCTCATGGAATCGGGGTTCAGATGAGCAGTTCTTC
j_call: TRBJ2-1
v_call: TRBV7-6
clone_size: NA
d_call: NA

cdr3_aa: CARSLRRQQLGTEAFF
cdr3_nt: TGTGCCAGAAGCTTAAGAAGACAGCAGCTGGGCACTGAAGCTTTCTTT
j_call: TRBJ1-1
v_call: TRBV5-3
clone_size: NA
d_call: NA

cdr3_aa: CASSQVNAGYGYTF
cdr3_nt: TGTGCCAGCAGCCAAGTAAATGCTGGCTATGGCTACACCTTC
j_call: TRBJ1-2
v_call: TRBV4-2
clone_size: NA
d_call: NA

cdr3_aa: CASSLEGLPLTDTQYF
cdr3_nt: TGCGCCAGCAGCTTGGAGGGACTACCTCTCACAGATACGCAGTATTTT
j_call: TRBJ2-3
v_call: TRBV5-1
clone_size: NA
d_call: TRBD2

cdr3_aa: CSVEAQLGTEAFF
cdr3_nt: TGCAGCGTTGAAGCGCAACTGGGGACTGAAGCTTTCTTT
j_call: TRBJ1-1
v_call: TRBV29-1
clone_size: NA
d_call: NA

cdr3_aa: CASSSLGTGVYQETQYF
cdr3_nt: TGTGCCAGCAGTTCCCTCGGGACAGGGGTGTACCAAGAGACCCAGTACTTC
j_call: TRBJ2-5
v_call: TRBV27
clone_size: NA
d_call: TRBD1

cdr3_aa: CSASDLGWKGTQYF
cdr3_nt: TGCAGTGCTAGTGACCTAGGGTGGAAAGGGACCCAGTACTTC
j_call: TRBJ2-5
v_call: TRBV20-1
clone_size: NA
d_call: NA

cdr3_aa: CASRYRVSYNSPLHF
cdr3_nt: TGTGCCAGCAGGTACAGGGTCTCCTATAATTCACCCCTCCACTTT
j_call: TRBJ1-6
v_call: TRBV28
clone_size: NA
d_call: NA

cdr3_aa: CASSPRTQNNSPLHF
cdr3_nt: TGTGCCAGCAGTCCCCGGACACAAAATAATTCACCCCTCCACTTT
j_call: TRBJ1-6
v_call: TRBV6-5
clone_size: NA
d_call: NA

cdr3_aa: CASSLAGSGVYNEQFF
cdr3_nt: TGCGCCAGCAGCTTGGCGGGGAGTGGGGTATACAATGAGCAGTTCTTC
j_call: TRBJ2-1
v_call: TRBV5-1
clone_size: NA
d_call: NA

cdr3_aa: CASSSSGGFTYEQYF
cdr3_nt: TGTGCCAGCAGCTCATCAGGGGGTTTCACATACGAGCAGTACTTC
j_call: TRBJ2-7
v_call: TRBV5-4
clone_size: NA
d_call: TRBD1

cdr3_aa: CASSQGGQDLEQFF
cdr3_nt: TGCGCCAGCAGCCAAGGGGGGCAGGACCTTGAGCAGTTCTTC
j_call: TRBJ2-1
v_call: TRBV4-3
clone_size: few
d_call: NA

cdr3_aa: CASSPTQEAFF
cdr3_nt: TGTGCCAGCAGTCCTACACAAGAAGCTTTCTTT
j_call: TRBJ1-1
v_call: TRBV2
clone_size: NA
d_call: NA

cdr3_aa: CARTSGESSSPLHF
cdr3_nt: TGTGCCCGGACTTCAGGAGAGTCAAGTTCACCCCTCCACTTT
j_call: TRBJ1-6
v_call: TRBV30
clone_size: NA
d_call: NA

cdr3_aa: CAGGGNEQYF
cdr3_nt: TGTGCAGGAGGGGGCAACGAGCAGTACTTC
j_call: TRBJ2-7
v_call: TRBV30
clone_size: once
d_call: NA

cdr3_aa: CASRPQTNYGYTF
cdr3_nt: TGTGCCAGCAGACCACAGACTAACTATGGCTACACCTTC
j_call: TRBJ1-2
v_call: TRBV7-2
clone_size: few
d_call: NA

cdr3_aa: CASRQGILAYNEQFF
cdr3_nt: TGTGCCAGCAGACAGGGGATACTCGCCTACAATGAGCAGTTCTTC
j_call: TRBJ2-1
v_call: TRBV2
clone_size: NA
d_call: TRBD1

cdr3_aa: CAWSGWAAKPQHF
cdr3_nt: TGTGCCTGGAGTGGGTGGGCGGCAAAGCCCCAGCATTTT
j_call: TRBJ1-5
v_call: TRBV30
clone_size: NA
d_call: NA

cdr3_aa: CAISEGQSVQYF
cdr3_nt: TGTGCCATCAGTGAAGGTCAGAGCGTGCAGTACTTC
j_call: TRBJ2-7
v_call: TRBV10-3
clone_size: NA
d_call: NA

cdr3_aa: CSASIWRLQMREQYF
cdr3_nt: TGCAGTGCTAGTATCTGGCGGCTCCAGATGAGGGAGCAGTACTTC
j_call: TRBJ2-7
v_call: TRBV20-1
clone_size: NA
d_call: NA

cdr3_aa: CASSSGQYYGYTF
cdr3_nt: TGTGCCAGCAGTTCGGGACAGTACTATGGCTACACCTTC
j_call: TRBJ1-2
v_call: TRBV6-2/TRBV6-3
clone_size: NA
d_call: TRBD1

cdr3_aa: CASSPSGAEWAQYF
cdr3_nt: TGTGCCAGCTCCCCCTCGGGCGCCGAATGGGCCCAGTACTTC
j_call: TRBJ2-5
v_call: TRBV3-1/TRBV3-2
clone_size: NA
d_call: NA

cdr3_aa: CASSWGQGNTEAFF
cdr3_nt: TGTGCCAGCAGCTGGGGGCAGGGTAACACTGAAGCTTTCTTT
j_call: TRBJ1-1
v_call: TRBV5-6
clone_size: few
d_call: NA

cdr3_aa: CASSYGTGNSPLHF
cdr3_nt: TGTGCCAGCAGCTACGGGACAGGGAATTCACCCCTCCACTTT
j_call: TRBJ1-6
v_call: TRBV7-2
clone_size: NA
d_call: TRBD1

cdr3_aa: CASSLGGVGNTIYF
cdr3_nt: TGCGCCAGCAGCTTGGGAGGGGTTGGAAACACCATATATTTT
j_call: TRBJ1-3
v_call: TRBV5-1
clone_size: NA
d_call: NA

cdr3_aa: CASSAGGQGYGNTIYF
cdr3_nt: TGTGCCAGCAGCGCCGGTGGACAGGGGTACGGAAACACCATATATTTT
j_call: TRBJ1-3
v_call: TRBV5-5
clone_size: NA
d_call: TRBD1

cdr3_aa: CASPDSSGANVLTF
cdr3_nt: TGTGCCAGCCCGGACAGCTCTGGGGCCAACGTCCTGACTTTC
j_call: TRBJ2-6
v_call: TRBV18
clone_size: once
d_call: NA

cdr3_aa: CASKGQGVGNSPLHF
cdr3_nt: TGTGCCAGCAAGGGACAGGGAGTAGGGAATTCACCCCTCCACTTT
j_call: TRBJ1-6
v_call: TRBV2
clone_size: NA
d_call: TRBD1

cdr3_aa: CASSLRRNTEAFF
cdr3_nt: TGTGCCAGCAGTTTACGACGGAACACTGAAGCTTTCTTT
j_call: TRBJ1-1
v_call: TRBV28
clone_size: NA
d_call: NA

cdr3_aa: CASTGGSLDNEQFF
cdr3_nt: TGTGCCAGTACCGGGGGCTCCCTGGACAATGAGCAGTTCTTC
j_call: TRBJ2-1
v_call: TRBV19
clone_size: NA
d_call: NA

cdr3_aa: CASSQPGGGPSYNEQFF
cdr3_nt: TGTGCCAGCAGCCAACCGGGCGGGGGCCCGTCCTACAATGAGCAGTTCTTC
j_call: TRBJ2-1
v_call: TRBV3-1/TRBV3-2
clone_size: NA
d_call: NA

cdr3_aa: CASSFRGQGTEAFF
cdr3_nt: TGCGCCAGCAGCTTCCGGGGGCAGGGCACTGAAGCTTTCTTT
j_call: TRBJ1-1
v_call: TRBV5-1
clone_size: NA
d_call: NA

cdr3_aa: CAWRAGGAGGAFF
cdr3_nt: TGTGCCTGGAGAGCTGGCGGGGCGGGTGGAGCTTTCTTT
j_call: TRBJ1-1
v_call: TRBV30
clone_size: once
d_call: NA

cdr3_aa: CASSQDASRPNTEAFF
cdr3_nt: TGTGCCAGCAGCCAAGATGCTAGCCGGCCGAACACTGAAGCTTTCTTT
j_call: TRBJ1-1
v_call: TRBV3-1/TRBV3-2
clone_size: few
d_call: NA

cdr3_aa: CASSLGGRLLYNEQFF
cdr3_nt: TGTGCCAGCAGTTTGGGCGGCAGGCTTCTCTACAATGAGCAGTTCTTC
j_call: TRBJ2-1
v_call: TRBV28
clone_size: NA
d_call: NA

cdr3_aa: CASSDLQGASTEAFF
cdr3_nt: TGTGCCAGCAGTGACTTACAGGGGGCAAGCACTGAAGCTTTCTTT
j_call: TRBJ1-1
v_call: TRBV6-2/TRBV6-3
clone_size: NA
d_call: TRBD1

cdr3_aa: CASSRDRAGNTIYF
cdr3_nt: TGTGCCAGCAGCCGCGACAGGGCTGGAAACACCATATATTTT
j_call: TRBJ1-3
v_call: TRBV7-9
clone_size: NA
d_call: TRBD1

cdr3_aa: CASSPGRHFGYTF
cdr3_nt: TGTGCCAGCAGCCCGGGACGGCACTTTGGCTACACCTTC
j_call: TRBJ1-2
v_call: TRBV7-9
clone_size: NA
d_call: NA